The rows below give T cell receptor beta chains drawn from one sample of a study of cytomegalovirus exposure and HLA in healthy donors. The protocol was immunoSEQ multiplex PCR, while the TCRdb copy is restricted to in-frame clones and leaves out a portion. The data show fewer than 150,000 clones, with about 88% seen just once and about 1.5% held by the top ten. The sequencing sample was made of PBMCs. The receptors originated from a man aged 25 to 40 in good health and CMV-seronegative. CDR3s leave out the opening cysteine and the closing phenylalanine or tryptophan.

>TRBJ1-3|TRBV18
ASSQWLDTIY
>TRBJ2-2|TRBV10-3
AISDSRGNTGELF
>TRBJ2-7|TRBV9
ASSVGGSSAGEQY
>TRBJ1-5|TRBV14
ASSPGGGNQPQH
>TRBJ2-5|TRBV7-9
ASSSDRGGTQY
>TRBJ2-7|TRBV4-1
ASSHPSGGSYEQY
>TRBJ1-1|TRBV6-1
ASTGLANTEAF
>TRBJ2-7|TRBV29-1
SVETREPYEQY
>TRBJ1-2|TRBV18
ASSPRSLANYGYT
>TRBJ2-7|TRBV5-4
ASSFSSGYEQY
>TRBJ2-7|TRBV7-9
ASSPSISGVYEQY
>TRBJ2-2|TRBV4-2
ASSPVAGQPGELF
>TRBJ1-3|TRBV6-5
ASSYQGPASGNTIY
>TRBJ2-7|TRBV6-5
ASSYAGTGVREQY
>TRBJ2-7|TRBV7-3
ASSLILGGEQY
>TRBJ2-2|TRBV4-1
ASSQVQGDPGELF
>TRBJ1-4|TRBV6-1
AGNGGGKLF
>TRBJ1-3|TRBV7-2
ASSSPRVRSTIY
>TRBJ2-7|TRBV9
ASSALGQGSEQY
>TRBJ1-2|TRBV4-3
ASSQERSGEYGYT
>TRBJ2-5|TRBV10-1
ASSDPGAGIQETQY
>TRBJ2-1|TRBV9
ASSHTSGRRDEQF
>TRBJ1-6|TRBV9
ASSSHRTGSSPLH
>TRBJ2-3|TRBV5-6
ASSRTSTDTQY
>TRBJ2-7|TRBV7-8
ASSLESALPYEQY
>TRBJ2-3|TRBV7-2
ASSLEFRSTDTQY
>TRBJ2-7|TRBV30
AWSLQGLSYEQY
>TRBJ2-7|TRBV5-3
ARSYSSYEQY
>TRBJ1-4|TRBV7-8
ASSLTAGTGNEKLF
>TRBJ2-2|TRBV2
ASKQEFTGELF
>TRBJ2-3|TRBV7-8
ASSFTSVGDTQY